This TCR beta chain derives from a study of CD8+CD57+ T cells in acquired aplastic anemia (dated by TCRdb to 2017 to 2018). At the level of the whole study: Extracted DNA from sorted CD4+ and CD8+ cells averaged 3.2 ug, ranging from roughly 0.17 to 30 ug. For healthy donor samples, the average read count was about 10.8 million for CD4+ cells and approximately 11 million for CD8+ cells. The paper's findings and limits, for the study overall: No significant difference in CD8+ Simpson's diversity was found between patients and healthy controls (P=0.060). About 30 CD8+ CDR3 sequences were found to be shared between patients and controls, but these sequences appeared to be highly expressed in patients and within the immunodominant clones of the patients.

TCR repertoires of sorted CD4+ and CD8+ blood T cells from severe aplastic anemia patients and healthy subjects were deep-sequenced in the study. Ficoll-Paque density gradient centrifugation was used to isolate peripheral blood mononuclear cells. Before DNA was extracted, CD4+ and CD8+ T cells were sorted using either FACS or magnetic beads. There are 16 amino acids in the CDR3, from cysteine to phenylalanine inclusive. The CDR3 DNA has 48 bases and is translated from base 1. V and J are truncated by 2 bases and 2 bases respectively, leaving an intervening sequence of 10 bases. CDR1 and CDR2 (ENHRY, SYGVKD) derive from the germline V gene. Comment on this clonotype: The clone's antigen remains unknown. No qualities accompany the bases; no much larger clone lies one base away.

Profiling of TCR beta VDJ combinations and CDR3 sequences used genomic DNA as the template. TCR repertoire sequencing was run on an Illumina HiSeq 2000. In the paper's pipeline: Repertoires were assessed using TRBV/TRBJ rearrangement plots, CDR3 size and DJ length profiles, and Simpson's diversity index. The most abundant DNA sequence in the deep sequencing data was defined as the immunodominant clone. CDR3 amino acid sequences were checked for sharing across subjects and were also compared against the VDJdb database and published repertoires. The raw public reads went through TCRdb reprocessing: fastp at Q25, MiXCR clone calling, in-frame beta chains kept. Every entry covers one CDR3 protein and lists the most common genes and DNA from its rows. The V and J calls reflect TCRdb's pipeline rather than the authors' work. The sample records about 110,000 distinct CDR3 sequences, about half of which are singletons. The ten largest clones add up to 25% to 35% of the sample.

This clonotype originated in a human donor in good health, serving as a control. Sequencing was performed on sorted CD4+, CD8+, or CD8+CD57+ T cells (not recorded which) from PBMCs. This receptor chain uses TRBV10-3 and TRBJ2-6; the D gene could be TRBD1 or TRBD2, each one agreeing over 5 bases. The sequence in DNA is TGTGCCATCAGTGAGACGGGGCTCGCTGGGGCCAACGTCCTGACTTTC. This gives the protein CAISETGLAGANVLTF.